This paragraph covers one TCR beta chain sequence. The data were produced by immunoSEQ multiplex PCR, yet TCRdb's version contains in-frame clones alone and is incomplete. The data hold about 130,000 clones, with approximately 90% observed a single time. These data come from a study of control samples from healthy donors and cancer patients. The CDR3 has 14 residues. Unmatched junction bases numbered 14, after V lost 11 bases and J lost 10 bases. Germline V gives CDR1 SNHLY, CDR2 FYNNEI. Specimen: blood. This receptor was taken from a man between 18 and 29 years old in good health. This chain uses TRBV2 with TRBJ1-6, with 7 bases identical to TRBD1. The CDR3 DNA follows: TGTGCCGGTGGTCCTACAGGGGCCAGATCACCCCTCCACTTT. Encoded protein: CAGGPTGARSPLHF.